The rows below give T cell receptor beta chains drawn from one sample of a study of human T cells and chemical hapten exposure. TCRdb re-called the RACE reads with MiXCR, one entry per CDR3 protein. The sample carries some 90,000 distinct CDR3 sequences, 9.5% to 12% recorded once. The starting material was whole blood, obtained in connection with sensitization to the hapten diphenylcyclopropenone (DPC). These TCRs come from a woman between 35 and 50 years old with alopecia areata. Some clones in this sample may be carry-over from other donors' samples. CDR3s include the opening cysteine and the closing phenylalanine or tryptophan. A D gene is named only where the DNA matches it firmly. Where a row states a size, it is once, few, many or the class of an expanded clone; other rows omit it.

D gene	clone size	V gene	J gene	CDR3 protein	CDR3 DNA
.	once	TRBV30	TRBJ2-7	CAWSPGGPLGEQYF	TGTGCCTGGAGCCCCGGAGGGCCCCTAGGTGAGCAGTACTTC
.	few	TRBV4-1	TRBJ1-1	CASSQDLRTDMNTEAFF	TGCGCCAGCAGCCAAGATCTAAGGACAGACATGAACACTGAAGCTTTCTTT
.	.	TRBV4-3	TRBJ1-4	CASSQDRAGFEKLFF	TGCGCCAGCAGCCAAGATAGGGCAGGGTTTGAAAAACTGTTTTTT
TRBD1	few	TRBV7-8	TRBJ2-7	CASSTDRVINEQYF	TGTGCCAGCAGCACCGACAGGGTTATCAACGAGCAGTACTTC
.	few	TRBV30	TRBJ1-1	CAWSTGLEAFF	TGTGCCTGGAGCACAGGGCTGGAAGCTTTCTTT
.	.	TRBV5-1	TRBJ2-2	CASSLDGGGFTGELFF	TGCGCCAGCAGCCTGGATGGCGGAGGATTCACCGGGGAGCTGTTTTTT
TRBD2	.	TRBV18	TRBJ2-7	CASSLRLAGVDEQYF	TGTGCCAGCTCACTCAGACTAGCGGGAGTCGACGAGCAGTACTTC
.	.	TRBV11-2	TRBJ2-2	CASSLTGTPRTGELFF	TGTGCCAGCAGCTTAACGGGGACGCCGAGGACCGGGGAGCTGTTTTTT
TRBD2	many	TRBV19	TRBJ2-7	CASSAGLAGAYEQYF	TGTGCCAGTAGTGCGGGACTAGCGGGGGCCTACGAGCAGTACTTC
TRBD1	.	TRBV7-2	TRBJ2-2	CASSLTGGTNTGELFF	TGTGCCAGCAGCCTGACAGGGGGCACGAACACCGGGGAGCTGTTTTTT
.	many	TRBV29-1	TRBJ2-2	CSVAQGSWDGELFF	TGCAGCGTTGCTCAGGGGAGCTGGGACGGGGAGCTGTTTTTT
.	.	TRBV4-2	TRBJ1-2	CASSQVQRQGSYGYTF	TGTGCCAGCAGCCAAGTGCAGAGGCAGGGAAGCTATGGCTACACCTTC
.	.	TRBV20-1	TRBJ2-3	CSAPRGGSTDTQYF	TGCAGTGCCCCTAGGGGGGGCAGCACAGATACGCAGTATTTT
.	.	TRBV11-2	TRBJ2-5	CASSLDWSIIGTQYF	TGTGCCAGCAGCTTAGATTGGTCGATCATTGGGACCCAGTACTTC
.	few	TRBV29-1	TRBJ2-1	CSVGVSQNEQFF	TGCAGCGTTGGGGTCTCGCAGAATGAGCAGTTCTTC
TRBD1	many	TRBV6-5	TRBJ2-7	CASGNRGTYEQYF	TGTGCCAGCGGTAACAGGGGAACCTACGAGCAGTACTTC
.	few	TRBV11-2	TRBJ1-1	CASRPQRSRETEAFF	TGTGCCAGCAGACCACAGAGATCCCGGGAGACTGAAGCTTTCTTT
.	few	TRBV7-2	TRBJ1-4	CASSLDPSLLNEKLFF	TGTGCCAGCAGCTTAGATCCCAGCTTACTTAATGAAAAACTGTTTTTT
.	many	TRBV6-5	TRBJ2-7	CASSYAATYEQYF	TGTGCCAGCAGTTACGCAGCCACCTACGAGCAGTACTTC
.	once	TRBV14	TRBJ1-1	CASSQDMGGTEAFF	TGTGCCAGCAGCCAAGATATGGGGGGCACTGAAGCTTTCTTT
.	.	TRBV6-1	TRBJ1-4	CAGVGRDEKLFF	TGTGCCGGAGTGGGAAGGGATGAAAAACTGTTTTTT
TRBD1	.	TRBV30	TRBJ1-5	CAWSGQGSNQPQHF	TGTGCCTGGAGTGGACAGGGGAGCAATCAGCCCCAGCATTTT
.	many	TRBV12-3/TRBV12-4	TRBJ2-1	CASTWTGTLNEQFF	TGTGCCAGCACCTGGACCGGGACTCTCAATGAGCAGTTCTTC
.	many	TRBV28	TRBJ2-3	CASSPPGTQYF	TGTGCCAGCAGCCCGCCGGGTACGCAGTATTTT
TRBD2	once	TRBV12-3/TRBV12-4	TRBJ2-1	CASSPGLASQFF	TGTGCCAGCAGCCCGGGACTAGCCTCCCAGTTCTTC
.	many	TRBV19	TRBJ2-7	CASSIRPGAPYEQYF	TGTGCCAGTAGTATCCGGCCGGGGGCCCCCTACGAGCAGTACTTC
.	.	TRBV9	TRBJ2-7	CASSALSIVYEQYF	TGTGCCAGCAGCGCCCTCTCTATTGTCTACGAGCAGTACTTC
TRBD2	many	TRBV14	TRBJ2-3	CASSQDEASGSKNTQYF	TGTGCCAGCAGCCAAGACGAGGCTAGCGGGAGTAAAAATACGCAGTATTTT
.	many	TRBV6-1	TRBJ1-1	CASRAGWGAQNTEAFF	TGTGCCAGCAGGGCCGGTTGGGGGGCCCAGAACACTGAAGCTTTCTTT
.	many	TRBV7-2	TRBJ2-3	CASSRRAATDTQYF	TGTGCCAGCAGCCGGCGGGCAGCCACAGATACGCAGTATTTT
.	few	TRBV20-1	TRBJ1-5	CSATGTGSNQPQHF	TGCAGTGCCACCGGGACCGGGAGCAATCAGCCCCAGCATTTT
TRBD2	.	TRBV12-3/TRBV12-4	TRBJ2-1	CASSLWLGGIYNEQFF	TGTGCCAGCAGCCTTTGGTTGGGAGGGATCTACAATGAGCAGTTCTTC
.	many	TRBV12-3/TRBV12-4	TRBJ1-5	CASSLGGQPQHF	TGTGCCAGCAGTTTAGGGGGTCAGCCCCAGCATTTT
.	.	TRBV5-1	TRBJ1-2	CASSLGLTDYGYTF	TGCGCCAGCAGCTTAGGGCTGACCGACTATGGCTACACCTTC
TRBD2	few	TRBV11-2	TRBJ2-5	CASSLGGGSRETQYF	TGTGCCAGCAGCTTAGGGGGAGGGTCGAGAGAGACCCAGTACTTC
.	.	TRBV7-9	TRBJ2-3	CASSPFADTQYF	TGTGCCAGCAGCCCCTTTGCAGATACGCAGTATTTT
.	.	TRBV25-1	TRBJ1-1	CASTRKRLRGTEAFF	TGTGCCAGCACCAGAAAGCGGCTTAGAGGCACTGAAGCTTTCTTT
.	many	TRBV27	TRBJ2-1	CASSSPKGMAYNEQFF	TGTGCCAGCAGTTCCCCCAAGGGGATGGCCTACAATGAGCAGTTCTTC
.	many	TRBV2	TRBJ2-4	CASRGGPANIQYF	TGTGCCAGCAGAGGGGGACCAGCAAACATTCAGTACTTC
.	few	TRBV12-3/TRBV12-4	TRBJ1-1	CASSLGGINTEAFF	TGTGCCAGCAGTTTGGGGGGGATAAACACTGAAGCTTTCTTT
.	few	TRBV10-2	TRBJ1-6	CASGTLASPLHF	TGCGCCAGCGGGACACTAGCCTCCCCCCTCCACTTT
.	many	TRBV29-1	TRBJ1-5	CSVRRDKNQPQHF	TGCAGCGTTCGCCGGGACAAGAATCAGCCCCAGCATTTT
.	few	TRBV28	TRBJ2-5	CASRGGSAETQYF	TGTGCCAGCAGAGGGGGGAGTGCTGAGACCCAGTACTTC
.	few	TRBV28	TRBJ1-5	CASSLPGGVGNQPQHF	TGTGCCAGCAGTTTACCGGGGGGAGTGGGCAATCAGCCCCAGCATTTT
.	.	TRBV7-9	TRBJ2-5	CASSPPPQETQYF	TGTGCCAGCAGCCCCCCCCCCCAAGAGACCCAGTACTTC
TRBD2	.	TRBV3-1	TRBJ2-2	CASADLAGNTGELFF	TGTGCCAGCGCCGATCTAGCGGGGAACACCGGGGAGCTGTTTTTT
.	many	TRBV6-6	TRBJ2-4	CASLDLAKNIQYF	TGTGCCAGCTTAGACCTAGCCAAAAACATTCAGTACTTC
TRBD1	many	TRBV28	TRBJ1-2	CASRRTGEGGYTF	TGTGCCAGCAGGCGGACAGGGGAGGGAGGCTACACCTTC
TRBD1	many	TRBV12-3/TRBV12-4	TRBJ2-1	CASSADRGRRAENEQFF	TGTGCCAGCAGTGCTGACAGGGGGCGGAGGGCTGAAAATGAGCAGTTCTTC
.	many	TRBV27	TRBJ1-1	CASSFGREVVEAFF	TGTGCCAGCAGTTTCGGCAGGGAGGTGGTTGAAGCTTTCTTT
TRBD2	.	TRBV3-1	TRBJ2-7	CASSQVQRGMYEQYF	TGTGCCAGCAGCCAAGTGCAGCGGGGGATGTACGAGCAGTACTTC
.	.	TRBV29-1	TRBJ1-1	CAGAASTEAFF	TGCGCCGGGGCAGCGAGCACTGAAGCTTTCTTT
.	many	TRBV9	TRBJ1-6	CASSPEGRGSPLHF	TGTGCCAGCAGCCCCGAAGGCCGGGGGTCACCCCTCCACTTT
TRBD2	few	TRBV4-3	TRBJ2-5	CASSQLSGGAETQYF	TGCGCCAGCAGCCAACTTAGCGGGGGGGCAGAGACCCAGTACTTC